This T cell receptor beta chain was captured by sequencing in a study of spatial heterogeneity in lung cancer. TCRdb reanalysed the 5' RACE reads using MiXCR and keeps one entry per CDR3 protein. The table includes just over 1,500 distinct CDR3 sequences, about 12% detected once. Germline CDR1 is SGHVS and CDR2 is FNYEAQ. J was trimmed by 6 bases and V by 6 bases; bases with no gene match: 8. The CDR3 has 14 amino acids. This clonotype counts as medium-sized. Time point in this sample: sample taken at primary tumor resection. The TCR originated in a male donor with early-stage non-small cell lung cancer. Sequencing was performed on normal lung tissue next to the tumor, taken at surgery. V usage is TRBV7-6 and J usage is TRBJ2-5, with TRBD2 identical over 9 bases. The CDR3 region has the DNA TGTGCCAGCAGTTTTAGCGGGAGAACGCAGACCCAGTACTTC. Residues: CASSFSGRTQTQYF.